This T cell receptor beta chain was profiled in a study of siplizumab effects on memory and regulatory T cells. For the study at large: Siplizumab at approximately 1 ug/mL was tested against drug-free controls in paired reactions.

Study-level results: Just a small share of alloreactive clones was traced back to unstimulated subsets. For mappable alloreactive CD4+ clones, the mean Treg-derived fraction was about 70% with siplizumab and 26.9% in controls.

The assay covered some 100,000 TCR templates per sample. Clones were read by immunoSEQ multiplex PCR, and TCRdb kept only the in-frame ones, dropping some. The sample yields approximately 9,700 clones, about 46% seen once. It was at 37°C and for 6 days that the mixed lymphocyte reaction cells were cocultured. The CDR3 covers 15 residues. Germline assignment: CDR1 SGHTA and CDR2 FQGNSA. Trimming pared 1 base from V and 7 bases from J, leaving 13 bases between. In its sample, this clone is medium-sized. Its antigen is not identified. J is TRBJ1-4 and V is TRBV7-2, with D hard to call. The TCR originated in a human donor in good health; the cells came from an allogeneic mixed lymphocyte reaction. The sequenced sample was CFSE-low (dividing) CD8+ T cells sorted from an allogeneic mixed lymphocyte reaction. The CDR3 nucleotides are TGTGCCAGCAGCTTAGTCCCTGCTGGGGTTGAAAAACTGTTTTTT. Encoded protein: CASSLVPAGVEKLFF.